The 14 T cell receptor beta chains reported below all come from one sample, sequenced in a study of cytomegalovirus exposure and HLA in healthy donors. The repertoire was sequenced with immunoSEQ multiplex PCR; TCRdb's copy has only in-frame clones and lacks some. The sample consists of about 180,000 clones, around nine tenths of them appearing once. The sample was PBMCs. The receptors were gathered from a man between 18 and 35 years old in good health and CMV-seropositive.

This clone showed up just a few times. V usage is TRBV4-1 and J usage is TRBJ2-5; 8 nucleotides match TRBD2. The J segment lost 0 bases and the V segment lost 0 bases, leaving 6 bases of the junction unmatched. This CDR3 comprises 17 residues. CDR1 MGHRA and CDR2 YSYEKL come from the germline V gene. CDR3 DNA sequence: TGCGCCAGCAGCCAAGATTTAGCTAGCGGGTACCAAGAGACCCAGTACTTC. Translating gives CASSQDLASGYQETQYF.

The V gene is TRBV5-6, the J gene TRBJ1-1; 9 nucleotides match TRBD1. With V trimmed by 0 bases and J by 9 bases, 12 bases remained unmatched. Per germline, CDR1 SGHDT and CDR2 YYEEEE. The CDR3 has 16 amino acids. This CDR3 is CASSLDLGTGSTKAFF. DNA of the CDR3: TGTGCCAGCAGCTTGGACCTCGGGACAGGGTCAACAAAAGCTTTCTTT.

This clone was picked up a small number of times. The chain joins TRBV4-2 to TRBJ2-7; D is perhaps TRBD2 (6 bases). The length of the CDR3 is 16 residues. Germline lookup yields CDR1 LGHNA and CDR2 YNFKEQ. The V gene lost 2 bases and the J gene lost 0 bases, with 14 bases spanning the gap. CDR3 protein: CASSQMEGTSSYEQYF. Written as DNA, the CDR3 is TGTGCCAGCAGCCAAATGGAGGGTACCTCCTCCTACGAGCAGTACTTC.

This chain links TRBV10-3 with TRBJ2-3, with D perhaps matching TRBD1 (5 bases). Trimming removed 7 bases at V and 1 base at J, with 9 bases between. The CDR3 consists of 13 residues. Germline-derived CDR1 and CDR2 are ENHRY and SYGVKD. CDR3 sequence: CAITGAGTDTQYF. The DNA of the CDR3 is TGTGCCATCACTGGGGCCGGCACAGATACGCAGTATTTT.

The chain has TRBV9 and TRBJ2-7; maybe TRBD1 (5 bases). Trimming took off 1 base at V and 2 bases at J, with 13 bases between the two ends. Germline assignment: CDR1 SGDLS and CDR2 YYNGEE. This CDR3 is built from 15 residues. CDR3 amino acids: CASSVQGRGPYEQYF. CDR3 sequence (DNA): TGTGCCAGCAGCGTACAGGGAAGAGGTCCCTACGAGCAGTACTTC.

V and J are TRBV7-2 and TRBJ2-2, with D maybe TRBD2 (5 bases). The CDR3 is 14 residues long. Trimming took off 7 bases at V and 2 bases at J, with 11 bases between the two ends. The germline gives CDR1 SGHTA, CDR2 FQGNSA. This chain's CDR3 is CASNRGPNTGELFF. In DNA form, the CDR3 reads TGTGCCAGCAACCGCGGGCCTAACACCGGGGAGCTGTTTTTT.

The J gene is TRBJ1-1, the V gene TRBV10-3, with D unclear. The CDR3 loop spans 13 amino acids. The germline gives CDR1 ENHRY, CDR2 SYGVKD. The CDR3 loop reads CALTREVGTEAFF. CDR3 in DNA: TGTGCTCTAACTCGGGAGGTGGGCACTGAAGCTTTCTTT.

This chain uses TRBV5-1 with TRBJ2-7, with 7 bases that match TRBD1. The CDR3 has 15 amino acids. The germline V gene encodes CDR1 SGHRS and CDR2 YFSETQ. The V and J ends lost 2 bases and 2 bases, in that order; junction bases with no gene match: 7. The CDR3 nucleotides read TGCGCCAGCAGCTTCGTACAGGGGCGAGCCTACGAGCAGTACTTC. Translated, it gives CASSFVQGRAYEQYF.

V gene TRBV7-2 combines with J gene TRBJ2-5, with D perhaps TRBD2 (7 bases). This CDR3 has 13 amino acids. The germline V and J ends were trimmed by 5 bases and 1 base, with 8 bases remaining between them. CDR1 is SGHTA and CDR2 is FQGNSA in the germline V gene. The CDR3 DNA is TGTGCCAGCAGCAGGGGGGGCCAAGAGACCCAGTACTTC. It encodes CASSRGGQETQYF.

This clone came up once. V gene TRBV9 combines with J gene TRBJ2-7, with 7 bases identical to TRBD1. V dropped 3 bases and J dropped 7; count of bases not matched to a gene: 16. Per germline, CDR1 SGDLS and CDR2 YYNGEE. The CDR3 covers 16 residues. The CDR3 region is CASSAQGGSISEEQYF. CDR3 coding DNA: TGTGCCAGCAGCGCGCAAGGGGGCAGCATCTCGGAAGAGCAGTACTTC.

This clone has only one observation. The CDR3 region is CASSQERRSASGRVLQETQYF. DNA for the CDR3: TGTGCCAGCAGCCAAGAGAGGCGATCAGCTAGCGGGAGGGTCCTCCAAGAGACCCAGTACTTC. The chain joins TRBV4-2 to TRBJ2-5; TRBD2 agrees at 12 bases. CDR1 and CDR2 (germline): LGHNA, YNFKEQ. Losses at the gene ends were 0 bases for V and 1 base for J; bases not matched to a gene: 15. The CDR3 contains 21 residues.

This chain joins TRBV7-9 and TRBJ1-2; 10 bases match TRBD1. Trimming cost V 0 bases and J 8 bases; bases outside gene matches: 3. From germline, CDR1 is SEHNR and CDR2 FQNEAQ (reference sequence). The length of the CDR3 is 14 residues. CDR3 loop: CASSLAGTGEGYTF. The CDR3 nucleotides read TGTGCCAGCAGCTTAGCCGGGACAGGGGAGGGCTACACCTTC.

This clone was detected ten times or more. The genes are TRBV5-4 and TRBJ2-7, with 7 positions matching TRBD1. With 2 bases clipped from V and 7 bases from J, the junction kept 6 bases outside the gene matches. CDR1 is SGHNT and CDR2 is YYREEE in the germline V gene (reference sequence). The CDR3 totals 13 residues. DNA for the CDR3: TGTGCCAGCAGCTTAGGACAGGTTGGTGAGCAGTACTTC. Its translation: CASSLGQVGEQYF.

The chain is built from TRBV9 and TRBJ2-3; 9 bases fit TRBD2. Germline trimming cut 3 bases from V and 3 bases from J; bases unmatched to any gene: 8. Germline lookup yields CDR1 SGDLS and CDR2 YYNGEE. The length of the CDR3 is 16 residues. CDR3 in DNA: TGTGCCAGCAGCGCCGCTAGCGGGGTATGGACAGATACGCAGTATTTT. Its protein is CASSAASGVWTDTQYF.